The 5 T cell receptor beta chains presented below share a single source sample, sequenced in a study of beta chain features in type 1 diabetes. Study observations and caveats: Researchers report that Type 1 diabetes patients had moderately but significantly shorter TCRB CDR3s across all four CD4+ subsets.

These receptors have no known antigen. TCRB transcripts that were expressed got sequenced, as all of the isolated RNA had been reverse transcribed. Here immunoSEQ multiplex PCR was the method, and the copy in TCRdb shows in-frame clones only, minus some. The sample lists approximately 280,000 clones, over 12% seen once, with roughly 0.015% in the top ten. The source material was naive CD4+ T cells from blood. The source of these receptors is a young man with type 1 diabetes.

The V gene is TRBV7-2, the J gene TRBJ2-1; TRBD2 agrees at 15 bases. V was pared by 5 bases and J by 5 bases, with 4 bases of the junction left unmatched. The CDR3 length is 16 residues. CDR1 is SGHTA and CDR2 is FQGNSA in the germline V gene. The CDR3 DNA follows: TGTGCCAGCAGCGTCGGACTAGCGGGAGGGAACAATGAGCAGTTCTTC. Encoded protein: CASSVGLAGGNNEQFF.

The table lists this clone with a few counts. The chain is built from TRBV7-8 and TRBJ1-1, with D perhaps TRBD1 (5 bases). Trimming removed 5 bases from V and 11 bases from J, with 18 bases in between. Germline values: CDR1 SGHVS, CDR2 FQNEAQ. The CDR3 runs to 13 residues. CDR3 nucleotide sequence: TGTGCCAGCAGCGCTCGGCTGGGGCTCGGGGCTTTCTTT. Residues: CASSARLGLGAFF. The full variable domain, in which reference TRBV7-8 and TRBJ1-1 provide the parts outside the CDR3, is GAGVSQSPRYKVAKRGQDVALRCDPISGHVSLFWYQQALGQGPEFLTYFQNEAQLDKSGLPSDRFFAERPEGSVSTLKIQRTQQEDSAVYLCASSARLGLGAFFGQGTRLTVV.

This clone showed up just a few times. V is TRBV10-3 and J is TRBJ2-2; weak D call: TRBD1 (6 bases). Trimming took 9 bases from V and 5 from J, leaving 13 bases between them. The CDR3 is 13 residues long. From germline, CDR1 is ENHRY and CDR2 SYGVKD. DNA of the CDR3: TGTGCCATAGCAGGGGTTTTGACCGGGGAGCTGTTTTTT. Encoded protein: CAIAGVLTGELFF.

The V call is TRBV5-1, the J call TRBJ2-4; 8 bases are a match to TRBD1. Trimming cost V 2 bases and J 8 bases; bases outside gene matches: 0. The length of the CDR3 is 12 residues. Germline-derived CDR1 and CDR2 are SGHRS and YFSETQ. The CDR3 DNA reads TGCGCCAGCAGCTTACAGGGGGACATTCAGTACTTC. It codes for CASSLQGDIQYF.

The V and J genes are TRBV11-2 and TRBJ1-1; D is uncertain. CDR3 length: 14 amino acids. Germline CDR1 is SGHAT and CDR2 is FQNNGV. The ends were cut back, 1 base at V and 4 bases at J, with 10 bases in the middle. The CDR3 DNA is TGTGCCAGCAGCTTAGTCCAGATCTCCACTGAAGCTTTCTTT. Protein sequence: CASSLVQISTEAFF.